This entry lists 15 T cell receptor beta chains sequenced from one sample in a study of blood T cell repertoires in COVID-19. Libraries were prepared by immunoSEQ multiplex PCR; TCRdb keeps only in-frame clonotypes and omits some of them. The table has about 220,000 clones, around 90% seen once; the top ten hold over 12%. Sequencing was done on a sample of PBMCs or T cells enriched from blood (not recorded which). Receptor source: a woman aged 50 to 65 with acute COVID-19.

The chain carries TRBV7-6 and TRBJ2-3; 8 positions agree with TRBD2. Germline CDR1 SGHVS, CDR2 FNYEAQ. V dropped 2 bases and J dropped 6; count of bases not matched to a gene: 7. There are 15 residues in the CDR3. The CDR3 reads CASSLRTSPGDTQYF. For the CDR3, the DNA is TGTGCCAGCAGCTTAAGGACTAGCCCCGGTGATACGCAGTATTTT.

This sequence joins TRBV5-1 and TRBJ1-1; D gene unclear. Trimming cost V 1 base and J 3 bases, with 13 bases left between them. This CDR3 has 15 residues. In germline, CDR1 is SGHRS, CDR2 YFSETQ. The CDR3 region has the DNA TGCGCCAGCAGCTTGCGGGTTAGGCTCGACACTGAAGCTTTCTTT. Amino acids: CASSLRVRLDTEAFF.

The chain couples TRBV9 to TRBJ2-2, with a possible D match to TRBD2 (6 bases). Trimming removed 0 bases from V and 3 bases from J, with 18 bases in between. CDR3 length equals 18 residues. Germline V lookup: CDR1 SGDLS, CDR2 YYNGEE. The CDR3 loop reads CASSVESRLGLDTGELFF. The CDR3, as DNA: TGTGCCAGCAGCGTAGAAAGTCGACTAGGTTTGGACACCGGGGAGCTGTTTTTT. The complete variable domain, with remaining parts taken from reference TRBV9 and TRBJ2-2, reads DSGVTQTPKHLITATGQRVTLRCSPRSGDLSVYWYQQSLDQGLQFLIQYYNGEERAKGNILERFSAQQFPDLHSELNLSSLELGDSALYFCASSVESRLGLDTGELFFGEGSRLTVL.

This clone was detected once. CDR3 loop: CASSFQGFEGYTF. In DNA form, the CDR3 reads TGTGCCAGCAGCTTCCAGGGGTTCGAGGGCTACACCTTC. The J gene is TRBJ1-2, the V gene TRBV7-9; possible D gene TRBD1, 6 bases. The V end was cut by 3 bases, the J end by 8 bases, with 13 bases between. This CDR3 has 13 amino acids. Germline V gives CDR1 SEHNR, CDR2 FQNEAQ (reference sequence).

This chain connects TRBV6-5 to TRBJ2-2, with D possibly matching TRBD2 (5 bases). The CDR3 runs 15 residues. The germline CDR1 and CDR2 sequences are MNHEY and SVGAGI. The V gene lost 2 bases and the J gene lost 6 bases, with 13 bases spanning the gap. This CDR3 reads CASSYVRRSAGELFF. The CDR3 DNA follows: TGTGCCAGCAGTTACGTAAGGAGGTCGGCCGGGGAGCTGTTTTTT.

The chain combines TRBV28 with TRBJ1-3; the D gene is possibly TRBD1 (5 bases). Germline loops: CDR1 MDHEN, CDR2 SYDVKM. There are 12 residues in the CDR3. V was pared by 5 bases and J by 10 bases, with 12 bases between. Here the CDR3 reads CASSPRTRTIYF. The CDR3 region has the DNA TGTGCCAGCAGTCCTCGGACAAGGACCATATATTTT.

The chain links TRBV27 to TRBJ2-6; 10 bases fit TRBD2. Germline V CDR1 and CDR2: MNHEY, SMNVEV (reference sequence). The ends lost 6 bases at V and 2 bases at J; junction bases unmatched: 7. The length of the CDR3 is 17 residues. The CDR3 DNA sequence: TGTGCCAGCAGCTACAGCGGGAGGGCCCCTGGGGCCAACGTCCTGACTTTC. It codes for CASSYSGRAPGANVLTF.

The chain links TRBV7-9 to TRBJ1-1; perhaps TRBD1 as D (5 bases). The CDR3 has 12 residues. Germline values: CDR1 SEHNR, CDR2 FQNEAQ (reference sequence). Trimming stripped 5 bases from V and 5 bases from J, with 9 bases between. In DNA, the CDR3 is TGTGCCAGCAGCCATTCAGGGACTGAAGCTTTCTTT. Encoded protein: CASSHSGTEAFF.

In this sample, this clone turned up once. The CDR3 protein is CASRYGTNLQETQYF. CDR3 DNA: TGTGCCAGCAGGTACGGGACAAACCTTCAAGAGACCCAGTACTTC. This chain joins TRBV7-9 and TRBJ2-5; tentative D call: TRBD1 (6 bases). Trimming took 6 bases from V and 2 from J, leaving 16 bases between them. Germline CDR1 is SEHNR and CDR2 is FQNEAQ (reference sequence). The CDR3 has 15 residues.

The CDR3 DNA sequence: TGCGCCAGCAGACATTCTTCCTACAGGGGTCCCAGCAGTGGGGACACCGGGGAGCTGTTTTTT. Translated, it gives CASRHSSYRGPSSGDTGELFF. V and J are TRBV5-1 and TRBJ2-2, with 7 bases fitting TRBD1. Germline V lookup: CDR1 SGHRS, CDR2 YFSETQ. The CDR3 is made up of 21 amino acids. The V gene end was trimmed by 5 bases and the J gene end by 3 bases; junction bases not matched to a gene: 25.

The V gene is TRBV27, the J gene TRBJ1-6; TRBD1 aligns across 7 bases. The CDR3 consists of 16 residues. V shed 4 bases and J 7 bases; nucleotides not matched to a gene: 10. CDR1 is MNHEY, CDR2 SMNVEV, per germline (reference sequence). CDR3 sequence reads: CASSSHPGQLNSPLHF. The CDR3 nucleotides read TGTGCCAGCAGTTCACACCCGGGACAGCTAAATTCACCCCTCCACTTT.

The chain recombines TRBV12-3 or TRBV12-4 with TRBJ2-7, with 7 bases aligning to TRBD2. J lost 8 bases, V lost 2 bases, and 3 bases had no gene match. The CDR3 totals 12 residues. CDR3 protein: CASSLWTRKQYF. The CDR3 nucleotides are TGTGCCAGCAGTTTATGGACTAGAAAGCAGTACTTC.

In this sample, this clone turned up once. This chain connects TRBV29-1 to TRBJ1-1; TRBD1 agrees at 10 bases. The CDR3 is 13 residues long. The germline V gene has CDR1 SQVTM and CDR2 ANQGSEA. V lost 7 bases, J lost 7 bases, and 9 bases stayed unmatched. The CDR3 sequence is CSGTQGQGSEAFF. For the CDR3, the DNA is TGCAGCGGGACCCAGGGACAGGGGAGTGAAGCTTTCTTT.

CDR3 DNA: TGTGCCAGCAGTTTATCAACCTGGGGTAGCGGTGGCTACACCTTC. It yields the protein CASSLSTWGSGGYTF. The chain joins TRBV27 to TRBJ1-2; D call uncertain. Germline CDR1 reads MNHEY; CDR2 reads SMNVEV (reference sequence). The CDR3 has 15 residues. Trimming took off 0 bases at V and 7 bases at J, with 15 bases between the two ends.

This clone has just a few counts. Other nucleotide sequences in the sample specify the same CDR3. The chain joins TRBV28 to TRBJ1-1; TRBD1 agrees at 11 bases. The CDR3 has 14 residues. The V gene end was trimmed by 4 bases and the J gene end by 3 bases; junction bases not matched to a gene: 1. The germline V gene has CDR1 MDHEN and CDR2 SYDVKM. CDR3 sequence: CASSSGQGDTEAFF. The CDR3 DNA reads as TGTGCCAGCAGTTCGGGACAGGGGGACACTGAAGCTTTCTTT.